One and the same sample provided the 21 T cell receptor beta chains below, sequenced in a study of cytomegalovirus exposure and HLA in healthy donors. TCRdb's table, derived via immunoSEQ multiplex PCR, lists solely in-frame clones and lacks some. Here the sample spans 150,000 to 170,000 clones, around nine tenths being singletons. Material: PBMCs. The receptors here all came from a man aged 18 to 29 in good health and CMV-seropositive.

This chain connects TRBV6-5 to TRBJ1-1; TRBD1 is a possible D gene (6 bases). CDR1 is MNHEY and CDR2 is SVGAGI in the germline V gene. This CDR3 has 15 residues. The V end lost 0 bases, the J end lost 10 bases, and 18 bases lay between the germline ends. The CDR3 region is CASSYSGQGSDGAFF. In nucleotides, the CDR3 is TGTGCCAGCAGTTACTCAGGGCAGGGGTCCGATGGAGCTTTCTTT.

This chain connects TRBV19 to TRBJ2-1, with 7 bases matching TRBD2. The CDR3 covers 15 residues. V gave up 5 bases and J gave up 4 bases; unmatched junction bases: 8. Germline V CDR1 and CDR2: LNHDA, SQIVND (reference sequence). DNA of the CDR3: TGTGCCAGTAGTCTGCTAGCGGCAATTTACAATGAGCAGTTCTTC. Protein: CASSLLAAIYNEQFF.

The chain couples TRBV2 to TRBJ2-5; unclear D gene. The CDR3 runs to 13 residues. Germline V gene data show CDR1 as SNHLY and CDR2 as FYNNEI. V dropped 6 bases and J dropped 1 base, with 9 bases sitting between them. Written as DNA, the CDR3 is TGTGCCAGCAGCCAGTGGTCCCAAGAGACCCAGTACTTC. Its translation: CASSQWSQETQYF.

This chain uses TRBV19 with TRBJ2-2, with D maybe TRBD1 (5 bases). The CDR3 runs 15 residues. In germline, CDR1 is LNHDA, CDR2 SQIVND (reference sequence). V gave up 8 bases and J gave up 1 base, with 14 bases separating them. The CDR3 spells CASREQQENTGELFF. CDR3 coding DNA: TGTGCCAGTCGTGAGCAACAGGAGAACACCGGGGAGCTGTTTTTT.

The genes are TRBV9 and TRBJ2-7, with D unclear. The CDR3 length is 12 residues. In germline, CDR1 is SGDLS, CDR2 YYNGEE. V lost 3 bases, J lost 1 base, and 5 bases lay in between. This CDR3 is CASSANSYEQYF. The CDR3 DNA reads TGTGCCAGCAGCGCCAATTCCTACGAGCAGTACTTC.

This clone showed up just once. An end of the junction differs from the germline gene, which may be a read error. V and J are TRBV4-3 and TRBJ2-5, with 8 bases fitting TRBD2. In germline, CDR1 is LGHNA, CDR2 YSLEER. CDR3 length: 13 residues. CDR3 nucleotides: TGCGCCAGCAGCCAGGGGATGGCCGGGACTAGGCACTTC. It translates to CASSQGMAGTRHF.

The chain links TRBV20-1 to TRBJ2-1; possible D gene TRBD1, 7 bases. Trimming took off 5 bases at V and 12 bases at J, with 14 bases between the two ends. Germline CDR1 is DFQATT and CDR2 is SNEGSKA (reference sequence). CDR3 length equals 11 residues. The CDR3 nucleotides read TGCAGTGCTTTCAGGGGGGCAGGGCAGTTCTTC. Translated, it gives CSAFRGAGQFF.

The chain's CDR3 is CASSLRGSGSADTQYF. The DNA for the CDR3 is TGCGCCAGCAGCCTCCGGGGGAGCGGGAGTGCAGATACGCAGTATTTT. The chain recombines TRBV5-1 with TRBJ2-3; 8 nucleotides align to TRBD2. The CDR3 totals 16 residues. The germline gives CDR1 SGHRS, CDR2 YFSETQ. Trimming took 4 bases from V and 4 from J; bases not matched to a gene: 11.

This chain connects TRBV6-6 to TRBJ1-1; 11 bases are a match to TRBD1. The CDR3 is made up of 15 amino acids. The junction had 1 base not matched to a gene; V was cut back by 0 bases and J by 4 bases. Germline V gene sequence: CDR1 MNHNY, CDR2 SVGAGI (reference sequence). The CDR3 bases are TGTGCCAGCAGTTACTCCGGGACAGGGGGCACTGAAGCTTTCTTT. Its translation is CASSYSGTGGTEAFF.

The gene calls are TRBV5-1 and TRBJ2-5; 8 nucleotides match TRBD2. V shed 6 bases and J 3 bases; nucleotides not matched to a gene: 4. The length of the CDR3 is 13 residues. The germline V gene encodes CDR1 SGHRS and CDR2 YFSETQ. The CDR3 loop reads CASTREGKETQYF. As DNA, the CDR3 is TGCGCCAGCACTCGGGAGGGGAAAGAGACCCAGTACTTC.

The gene calls are TRBV27 and TRBJ2-5, with D tentatively TRBD2 (6 bases). The V end was cut by 2 bases, the J end by 2 bases, with 12 bases between. This CDR3 comprises 15 residues. In germline, CDR1 is MNHEY, CDR2 SMNVEV (reference sequence). The CDR3 region is CASSLIGGVQETQYF. DNA of the CDR3: TGTGCCAGCAGTTTAATTGGCGGGGTGCAAGAGACCCAGTACTTC.

The chain couples TRBV9 to TRBJ1-1, with 8 bases that match TRBD1. The CDR3 is 14 amino acids. Trimming took 4 bases from V and 1 from J; bases not matched to a gene: 3. CDR1 SGDLS and CDR2 YYNGEE come from the germline V gene. The CDR3 is CASSIQGGNTEAFF. As DNA, the CDR3 is TGTGCCAGCAGCATACAGGGGGGGAACACTGAAGCTTTCTTT.

This clone was seen more than once but under ten times. This rearrangement joins TRBV13 to TRBJ2-7; 12 bases are shared with TRBD1. V lost 3 bases to trimming and J lost 6 bases; unmatched junction nucleotides: 3. CDR1 is PRHDT, CDR2 FYEKMQ, per germline (reference sequence). CDR3 length: 14 residues. This CDR3 is CASSFGTGGAEQYF. The CDR3 DNA sequence: TGTGCCAGCAGCTTCGGGACAGGGGGCGCCGAGCAGTACTTC. Supplemented by reference TRBV13 and TRBJ2-7, the full variable domain reads AAGVIQSPRHLIKEKRETATLKCYPIPRHDTVYWYQQGPGQDPQFLISFYEKMQSDKGSIPDRFSAQQFSDYHSELNMSSLELGDSALYFCASSFGTGGAEQYFGPGTRLTVT.

V is TRBV4-3 and J is TRBJ2-3; TRBD2 aligns across 7 bases. Germline V gives CDR1 LGHNA, CDR2 YSLEER. There are 15 residues in the CDR3. Trimming took 6 bases from V and 3 from J; bases not matched to a gene: 9. This chain's CDR3 is CASRIGGRATDTQYF. CDR3 nucleotide sequence: TGCGCCAGCAGAATCGGAGGGAGGGCTACAGATACGCAGTATTTT.

The CDR3 DNA is TGTGCCAGCTCACCTAACAGGGGAAGCTCCTACGAGCAGTACTTC. It is translated as CASSPNRGSSYEQYF. The V call is TRBV18, the J call TRBJ2-7, with 7 bases fitting TRBD1. Germline loops: CDR1 KGHSH, CDR2 LQKENI. The CDR3 totals 15 residues. After removal of 3 bases from V and 0 bases from J, the junction contained 5 bases not matched to a gene. Together with reference TRBV18 and TRBJ2-7, the CDR3 gives the full variable domain: NAGVMQNPRHLVRRRGQEARLRCSPMKGHSHVYWYRQLPEEGLKFMVYLQKENIIDESGMPKERFSAEFPKEGPSILRIQQVVRGDSAAYFCASSPNRGSSYEQYFGPGTRLTVT.

This sequence joins TRBV30 and TRBJ1-2; the D gene is possibly TRBD1 (6 bases). Per the germline V gene, CDR1 is GTSNPN and CDR2 is SVGIG (reference sequence). V lost 0 bases and J lost 7, with 18 bases in between. This CDR3 comprises 15 residues. The CDR3 bases are TGTGCCTGGAGTGTACGGGACACGAGACCCTCTGGCTACACCTTC. As protein: CAWSVRDTRPSGYTF.

The chain recombines TRBV4-3 with TRBJ2-1, with 8 bases matching TRBD1. V lost 3 bases, J lost 8 bases, and 6 bases stayed unmatched. The CDR3 is made up of 14 amino acids. Germline V CDR1 and CDR2: LGHNA, YSLEER. The CDR3, as DNA: TGCGCCAGCAGCCACCGACAGGGGAGCGATGAGCAGTTCTTC. Residues: CASSHRQGSDEQFF.

CDR3 residues: CASSRQWGGTLYNEQFF. The CDR3 DNA is TGCGCCAGCAGCCGCCAGTGGGGCGGGACCCTCTACAATGAGCAGTTCTTC. The J gene is TRBJ2-1, the V gene TRBV4-1, with D possibly being TRBD2 (6 bases). The CDR3 has 17 residues. CDR1 and CDR2 from the germline V gene are MGHRA and YSYEKL. The V end lost 4 bases, the J end lost 3 bases, and 19 bases lay between the germline ends.

The chain is built from TRBV7-9 and TRBJ1-1; 9 nucleotides align to TRBD1. The germline V gene encodes CDR1 SEHNR and CDR2 FQNEAQ (reference sequence). The V gene end was trimmed by 2 bases and the J gene end by 7 bases; junction bases not matched to a gene: 2. The CDR3 is 13 residues long. CDR3 DNA: TGTGCCAGCAGCTTACCGGGACAGGGTGAAGCTTTCTTT. As protein: CASSLPGQGEAFF.

The chain links TRBV7-2 to TRBJ2-1, with 13 nucleotides matching TRBD2. Germline assignment: CDR1 SGHTA and CDR2 FQGNSA. The CDR3 has 19 amino acids. V trimming: 4 bases; J trimming: 0 bases; junction bases outside the gene matches: 9. The CDR3 reads CASSSRLAGGLSSYNEQFF. DNA of the CDR3: TGTGCCAGCAGCTCCAGACTAGCGGGGGGTCTCTCCTCCTACAATGAGCAGTTCTTC.

This chain uses TRBV4-3 with TRBJ1-4; D might be TRBD1 (5 bases). With 4 bases removed from V and 6 bases from J, the gap between germline ends came to 18 bases. Germline V gene lookup returns CDR1 LGHNA and CDR2 YSLEER. This CDR3 spans 16 amino acids. The CDR3 nucleotides are TGCGCCAGCAGCCCAGGGTCCGGGACGGGGGATGAAAAACTGTTTTTT. It is translated as CASSPGSGTGDEKLFF.